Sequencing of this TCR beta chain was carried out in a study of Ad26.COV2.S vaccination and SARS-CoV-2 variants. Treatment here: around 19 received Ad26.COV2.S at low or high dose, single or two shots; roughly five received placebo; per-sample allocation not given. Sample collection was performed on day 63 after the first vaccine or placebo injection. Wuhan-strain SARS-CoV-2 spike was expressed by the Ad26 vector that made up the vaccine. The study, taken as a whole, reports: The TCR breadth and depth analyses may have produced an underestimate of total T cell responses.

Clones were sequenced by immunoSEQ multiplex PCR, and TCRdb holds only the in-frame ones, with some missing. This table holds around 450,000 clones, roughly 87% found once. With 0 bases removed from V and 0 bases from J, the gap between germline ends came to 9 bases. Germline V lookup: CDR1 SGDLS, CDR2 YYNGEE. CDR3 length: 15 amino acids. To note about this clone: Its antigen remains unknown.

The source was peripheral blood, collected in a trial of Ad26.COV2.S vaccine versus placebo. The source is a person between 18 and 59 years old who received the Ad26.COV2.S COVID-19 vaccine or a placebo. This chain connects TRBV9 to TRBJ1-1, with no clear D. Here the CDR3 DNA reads TGTGCCAGCAGCGTAGATGTCAGCATGAACACTGAAGCTTTCTTT. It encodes CASSVDVSMNTEAFF.